This T cell receptor (beta chain) was identified in a study of T cell repertoires in cytomegalovirus infection. Broader study findings: Across the ex vivo response, the dominant clonotypes were HLA-C-restricted CMV-specific TCR beta clonotypes.

TCRdb re-called the reads with MiXCR, one entry per CDR3 protein. The repertoire includes 250,000 to 300,000 distinct CDR3 sequences, 15% to 20% of them detected once, and 40% to 55% sits in the top ten. In this sample, this clonotype turned up many times. Antigen specificity is unknown. This sequence originates from a human donor in good health (CMV status not recorded). Some clones in this sample may be carry-over from other donors' samples. Sequenced input: CD8+ T cells from PBMCs.

Here the CDR3 reads CASSDRANEQFF. The CDR3 coding sequence is TGTGCCAGCAGTGACAGGGCAAATGAGCAGTTCTTC. The chain has TRBV2 and TRBJ2-1; a possible D gene is TRBD1 (5 bases). V lost 3 bases, J lost 7 bases, and 7 bases lay in between. The CDR3 runs to 12 residues. Germline lookup yields CDR1 SNHLY and CDR2 FYNNEI.